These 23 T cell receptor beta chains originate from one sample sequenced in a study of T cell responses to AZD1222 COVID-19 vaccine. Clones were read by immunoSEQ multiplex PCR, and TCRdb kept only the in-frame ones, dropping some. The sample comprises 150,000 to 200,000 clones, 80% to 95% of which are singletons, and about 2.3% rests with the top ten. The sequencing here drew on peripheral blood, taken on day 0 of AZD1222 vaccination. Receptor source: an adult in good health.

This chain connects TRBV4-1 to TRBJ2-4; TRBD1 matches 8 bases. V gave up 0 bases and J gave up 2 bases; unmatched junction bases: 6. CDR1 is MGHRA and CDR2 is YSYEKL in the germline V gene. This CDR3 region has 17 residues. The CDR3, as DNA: TGCGCCAGCAGCCAAGATATTCAGGGGGCTCCCAAAAACATTCAGTACTTC. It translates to CASSQDIQGAPKNIQYF.

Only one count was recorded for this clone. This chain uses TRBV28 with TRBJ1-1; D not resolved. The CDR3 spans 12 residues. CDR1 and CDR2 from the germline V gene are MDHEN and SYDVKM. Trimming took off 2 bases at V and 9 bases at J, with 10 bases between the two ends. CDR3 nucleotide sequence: TGTGCCAGCAGTTTAACGGCAGGTAAAGCTTTCTTT. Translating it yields CASSLTAGKAFF.

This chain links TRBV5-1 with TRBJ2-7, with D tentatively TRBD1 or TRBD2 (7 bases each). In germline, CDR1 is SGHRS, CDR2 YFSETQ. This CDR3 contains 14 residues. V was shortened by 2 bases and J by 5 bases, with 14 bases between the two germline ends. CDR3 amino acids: CASSFQGGLDEQYF. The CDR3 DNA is TGCGCCAGCAGCTTTCAGGGGGGGCTGGACGAGCAGTACTTC.

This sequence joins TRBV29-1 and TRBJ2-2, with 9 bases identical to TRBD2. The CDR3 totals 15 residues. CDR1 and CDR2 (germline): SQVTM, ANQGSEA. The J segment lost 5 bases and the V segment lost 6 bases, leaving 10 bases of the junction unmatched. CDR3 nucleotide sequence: TGCAGCGTCCAAAGTGGTAGCGGGAGAACCGGGGAGCTGTTTTTT. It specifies CSVQSGSGRTGELFF.

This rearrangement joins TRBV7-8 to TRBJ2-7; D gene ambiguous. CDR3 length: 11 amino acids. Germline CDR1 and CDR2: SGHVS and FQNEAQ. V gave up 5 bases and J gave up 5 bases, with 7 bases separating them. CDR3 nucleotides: TGTGCCAGCAGCCCGAGGCACGAGCAGTACTTC. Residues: CASSPRHEQYF.

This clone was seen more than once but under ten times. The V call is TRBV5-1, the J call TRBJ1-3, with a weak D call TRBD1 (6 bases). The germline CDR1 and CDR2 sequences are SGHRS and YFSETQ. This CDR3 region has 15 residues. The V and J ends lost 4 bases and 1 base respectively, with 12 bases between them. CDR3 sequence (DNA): TGCGCCAGCAGCCCGGCAGGGGCGTCTGGAAACACCATATATTTT. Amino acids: CASSPAGASGNTIYF. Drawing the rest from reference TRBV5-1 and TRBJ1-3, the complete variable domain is KAGVTQTPRYLIKTRGQQVTLSCSPISGHRSVSWYQQTPGQGLQFLFEYFSETQRNKGNFPGRFSGRQFSNSRSEMNVSTLELGDSALYLCASSPAGASGNTIYFGEGSWLTVV.

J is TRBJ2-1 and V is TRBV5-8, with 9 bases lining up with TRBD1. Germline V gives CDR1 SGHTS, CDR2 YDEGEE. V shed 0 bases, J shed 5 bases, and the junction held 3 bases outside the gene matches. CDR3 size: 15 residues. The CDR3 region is CASSLVQGADNEQFF. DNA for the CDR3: TGTGCCAGCAGCTTGGTACAGGGGGCTGACAATGAGCAGTTCTTC.

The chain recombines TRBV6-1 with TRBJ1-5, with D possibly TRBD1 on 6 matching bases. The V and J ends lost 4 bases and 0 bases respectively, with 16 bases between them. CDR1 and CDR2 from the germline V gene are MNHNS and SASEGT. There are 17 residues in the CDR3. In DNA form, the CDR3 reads TGTGCCAGCAGTGGCCCGGGGGCGTCCTATAGCAATCAGCCCCAGCATTTT. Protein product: CASSGPGASYSNQPQHF.

CDR3 sequence: CASRGDSGNTIYF. CDR3 sequence (DNA): TGTGCCAGCAGGGGCGACTCTGGAAACACCATATATTTT. The chain joins TRBV2 to TRBJ1-3; D remains ambiguous. Trimming took 6 bases from V and 0 from J, leaving 6 bases between them. This CDR3 contains 13 residues. Germline CDR1 is SNHLY and CDR2 is FYNNEI. Complete variable domain (other parts from reference TRBV2 and TRBJ1-3): EPEVTQTPSHQVTQMGQEVILRCVPISNHLYFYWYRQILGQKVEFLVSFYNNEISEKSEIFDDQFSVERPDGSNFTLKIRSTKLEDSAMYFCASRGDSGNTIYFGEGSWLTVV.

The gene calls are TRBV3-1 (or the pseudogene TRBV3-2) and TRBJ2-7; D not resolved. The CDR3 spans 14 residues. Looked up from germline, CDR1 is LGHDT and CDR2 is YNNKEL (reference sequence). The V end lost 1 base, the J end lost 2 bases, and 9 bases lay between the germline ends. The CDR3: CASSQGGKPYEQYF. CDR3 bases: TGTGCCAGCAGCCAAGGCGGCAAACCCTACGAGCAGTACTTC.

The CDR3 protein is CASSVDRGNSNQPQHF. CDR3 DNA sequence: TGTGCCAGTAGTGTTGACAGGGGAAATAGCAATCAGCCCCAGCATTTT. The chain links TRBV19 to TRBJ1-5, with TRBD1 matching 8 bases. Unmatched junction bases numbered 6, after V lost 5 bases and J lost 0 bases. From germline, CDR1 is LNHDA and CDR2 SQIVND (reference sequence). The CDR3 extends over 16 amino acids.

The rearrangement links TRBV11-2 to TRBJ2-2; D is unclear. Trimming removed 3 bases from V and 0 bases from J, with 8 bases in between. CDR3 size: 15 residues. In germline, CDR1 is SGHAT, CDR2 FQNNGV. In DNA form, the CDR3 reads TGTGCCAGCAGCTTCCAGGTATCGAACACCGGGGAGCTGTTTTTT. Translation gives CASSFQVSNTGELFF.

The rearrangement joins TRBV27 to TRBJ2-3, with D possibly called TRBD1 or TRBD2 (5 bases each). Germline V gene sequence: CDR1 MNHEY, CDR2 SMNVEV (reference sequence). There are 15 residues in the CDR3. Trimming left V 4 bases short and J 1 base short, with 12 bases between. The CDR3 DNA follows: TGTGCCAGCAGTTCCTGGGGGTACGGCACAGATACGCAGTATTTT. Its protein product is CASSSWGYGTDTQYF.

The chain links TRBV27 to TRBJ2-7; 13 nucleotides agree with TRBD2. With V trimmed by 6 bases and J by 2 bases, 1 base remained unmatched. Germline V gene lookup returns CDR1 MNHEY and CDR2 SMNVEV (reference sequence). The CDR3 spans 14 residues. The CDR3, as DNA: TGTGCCAGCAGCGGGACTAGCGGGGCCTACGAGCAGTACTTC. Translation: CASSGTSGAYEQYF.

CDR3 DNA: TGTGCCAGCTCACCGGGCAGGGGGTTTAATTCACCCCTCCACTTT. Translating gives CASSPGRGFNSPLHF. This sequence joins TRBV18 and TRBJ1-6; TRBD1 agrees at 7 bases. With 3 bases clipped from V and 6 bases from J, the junction kept 5 bases outside the gene matches. The CDR3 length is 15 residues. In germline, CDR1 is KGHSH, CDR2 LQKENI.

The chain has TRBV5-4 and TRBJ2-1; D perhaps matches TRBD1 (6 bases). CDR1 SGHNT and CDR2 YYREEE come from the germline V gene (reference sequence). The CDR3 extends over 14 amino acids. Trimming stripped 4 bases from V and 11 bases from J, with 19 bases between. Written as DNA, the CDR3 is TGTGCCAGCAGCCCGGAAGGTCCAGGGGCAAAGCAGTTCTTC. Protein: CASSPEGPGAKQFF.

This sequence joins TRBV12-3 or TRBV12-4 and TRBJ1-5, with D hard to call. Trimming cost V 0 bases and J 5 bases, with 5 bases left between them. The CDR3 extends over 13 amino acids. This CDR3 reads CASSLAQDQPQHF. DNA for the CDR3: TGTGCCAGCAGTTTAGCGCAGGATCAGCCCCAGCATTTT.

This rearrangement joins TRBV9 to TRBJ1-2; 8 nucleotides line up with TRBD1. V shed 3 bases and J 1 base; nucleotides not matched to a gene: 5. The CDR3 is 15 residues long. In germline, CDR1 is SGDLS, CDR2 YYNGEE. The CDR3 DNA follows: TGTGCCAGCAGCGCGAGACAGGGGTATAACTATGGCTACACCTTC. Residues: CASSARQGYNYGYTF.

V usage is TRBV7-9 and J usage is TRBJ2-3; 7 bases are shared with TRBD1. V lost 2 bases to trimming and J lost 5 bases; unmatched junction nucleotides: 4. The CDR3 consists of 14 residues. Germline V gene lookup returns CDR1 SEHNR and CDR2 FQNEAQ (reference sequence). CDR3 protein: CASSLRAGGDTQYF. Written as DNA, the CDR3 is TGTGCCAGCAGCTTAAGGGCAGGGGGAGATACGCAGTATTTT.

The chain's CDR3 is CASSSIPQPLAGTLYNEQFF. The DNA for the CDR3 is TGTGCCAGCAGCTCTATCCCCCAGCCTCTAGCCGGAACGCTCTACAATGAGCAGTTCTTC. The chain combines TRBV13 with TRBJ2-1; weak D call: TRBD2 (5 bases). V was cut by 4 bases and J by 3 bases, with 28 bases left in between. The CDR3 covers 20 residues. Germline V gene data show CDR1 as PRHDT and CDR2 as FYEKMQ (reference sequence).

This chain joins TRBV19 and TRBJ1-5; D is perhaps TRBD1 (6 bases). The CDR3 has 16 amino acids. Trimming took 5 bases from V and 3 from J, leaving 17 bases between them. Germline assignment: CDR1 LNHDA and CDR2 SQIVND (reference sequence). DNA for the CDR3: TGTGCCAGTAGTCCACCAGCTTACAGGGTCAATCAGCCCCAGCATTTT. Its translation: CASSPPAYRVNQPQHF.

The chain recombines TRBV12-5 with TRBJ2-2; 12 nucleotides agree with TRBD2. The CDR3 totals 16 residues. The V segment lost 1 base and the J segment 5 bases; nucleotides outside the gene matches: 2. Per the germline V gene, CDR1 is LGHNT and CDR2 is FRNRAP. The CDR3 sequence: CASGLGLAGVTGELFF. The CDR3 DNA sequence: TGTGCTAGTGGTTTGGGACTAGCGGGAGTTACCGGGGAGCTGTTTTTT.

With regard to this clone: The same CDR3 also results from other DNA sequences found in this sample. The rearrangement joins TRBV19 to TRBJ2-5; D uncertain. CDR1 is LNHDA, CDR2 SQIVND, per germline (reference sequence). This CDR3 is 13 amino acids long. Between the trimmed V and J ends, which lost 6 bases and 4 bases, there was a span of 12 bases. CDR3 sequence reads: CASRGPPAETQYF. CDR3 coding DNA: TGTGCCAGTAGGGGCCCCCCGGCAGAGACCCAGTACTTC.